This T cell receptor beta chain was identified in a study of multiple sclerosis patients with progressive multifocal leukoencephalopathy. Study observations and caveats: The findings' link to JC virus versus immunocompromise remained uncertain. Lower normalized Shannon entropy suggested reduced TRB diversity in most PML patients.

This sample's time point: time of PML onset. Natalizumab-treated patients developed PML between roughly 16 and 56 months into natalizumab therapy. At PML onset, T3 blood samples were taken. A remark on this clone: The antigen is unknown.

Some clones are missing from TCRdb's copy, which holds only in-frame ones; the method was immunoSEQ multiplex PCR. This table holds approximately 31,000 clones, about 90% found once. The TCR comes from a human donor with progressive multifocal leukoencephalopathy. Source: PBMCs, taken from a patient treated with natalizumab.

CDR3 nucleotide sequence: TGCAGCGTTGCTAGCGGGACTGGGATGAACACCGGGGAGCTGTTTTTT. Translation: CSVASGTGMNTGELFF. The chain links TRBV29-1 to TRBJ2-2; 9 bases line up with TRBD2. The CDR3 is 16 amino acids. The J segment lost 1 base and the V segment lost 4 bases, leaving 7 bases of the junction unmatched. Germline CDR1 SQVTM, CDR2 ANQGSEA.